The entry below describes one T cell receptor beta chain. The data were taken from a study of a mutant IDH1 vaccine in newly diagnosed glioma. Indicated time point: baseline, week 1 (first vaccination visit). Documented treatment: pre-vaccination baseline after standard-of-care therapy. Assay used: immunoSEQ multiplex PCR; TCRdb lists only in-frame clones, some missing. There are 20,000 to 25,000 clones in the sample; approximately 91% occur only once, and approximately 9.2% lies in the top ten. The J segment lost 0 bases and the V segment lost 0 bases, leaving 5 bases of the junction unmatched. CDR3 size: 17 residues. Germline CDR1 SGHNT, CDR2 YYREEE (reference sequence).

The sample in question was PBMCs, obtained from a glioma patient treated with radiotherapy, temozolomide or both. This clonotype was obtained from a man aged 25 to 45 with glioma. This chain connects TRBV5-4 to TRBJ2-1; 8 nucleotides match TRBD2. CDR3 nucleotide sequence: TGTGCCAGCAGCTTGGGAAGCGGGGGAGGCTCCTACAATGAGCAGTTCTTC. This translates into CASSLGSGGGSYNEQFF.